The 9 T cell receptor beta chains in this list originate from one sample, sequenced in a study of somatic mutations in cytotoxic T cells in rheumatoid arthritis. The data were produced by immunoSEQ multiplex PCR, yet TCRdb's version contains in-frame clones alone and is incomplete. The table includes 20,000 to 25,000 clones, approximately 80% detected once. Sequencing used CD8+ T cells sorted from blood. Source of these receptors: an adult with rheumatoid arthritis.

Only one count was recorded for this clone. The rearrangement joins TRBV5-1 to TRBJ1-4, with 7 positions matching TRBD1. CDR1 SGHRS and CDR2 YFSETQ come from the germline V gene. This CDR3 is built from 15 residues. V shed 4 bases, J shed 1 base, and the junction held 4 bases outside the gene matches. This chain's CDR3 is CASSPYRGTNEKLFF. In DNA form, the CDR3 reads TGCGCCAGCAGCCCCTACAGGGGAACTAATGAAAAACTGTTTTTT.

The V call is TRBV2, the J call TRBJ2-5, with D possibly being TRBD2 (6 bases). The V end was cut by 3 bases, the J end by 3 bases, with 11 bases between. This CDR3 comprises 14 residues. Germline CDR1 and CDR2: SNHLY and FYNNEI. CDR3 sequence (DNA): TGTGCCAGCAGTGATTTGGCTAGCGAAGAGACCCAGTACTTC. Protein product: CASSDLASEETQYF.

The chain has TRBV9 and TRBJ2-1, with 14 bases that match TRBD2. The CDR3 has 15 amino acids. Trimming took 4 bases from V and 10 from J; bases not matched to a gene: 7. Per the germline V gene, CDR1 is SGDLS and CDR2 is YYNGEE. CDR3 residues: CASSLGLAGGREQFF. CDR3 DNA sequence: TGTGCCAGCAGCCTCGGACTAGCGGGGGGAAGGGAGCAGTTCTTC.

This clone turned up a few times. This chain joins TRBV14 and TRBJ1-1; D gene ambiguous. Germline CDR1 and CDR2: SGHDN and FVKESK. Trimming removed 0 bases at V and 8 bases at J, with 13 bases between. This CDR3 has 14 residues. CDR3 nucleotide sequence: TGTGCCAGCAGCCAAGATCACACTTGGACCGAAGCTTTCTTT. This sequence encodes CASSQDHTWTEAFF. Using reference TRBV14 and TRBJ1-1 for the parts outside the CDR3, the full variable domain is EAGVTQFPSHSVIEKGQTVTLRCDPISGHDNLYWYRRVMGKEIKFLLHFVKESKQDESGMPNNRFLAERTGGTYSTLKVQPAELEDSGVYFCASSQDHTWTEAFFGQGTRLTVV.

The chain links TRBV27 to TRBJ1-2, with D possibly matching TRBD1 (6 bases). The V end lost 10 bases, the J end lost 5 bases, and 26 bases lay between the germline ends. The CDR3 runs to 16 residues. Germline CDR1 and CDR2: MNHEY and SMNVEV (reference sequence). In DNA, the CDR3 is TGTGCCACCTTCGGGGACATAGGGCAACTGGGATATGGCTACACCTTC. Encoded protein: CATFGDIGQLGYGYTF.

This chain connects TRBV6-5 to TRBJ2-3; 14 nucleotides agree with TRBD2. The V and J ends lost 5 bases and 4 bases, in that order; junction bases with no gene match: 2. Germline assignment: CDR1 MNHEY and CDR2 SVGAGI. This CDR3 has 15 residues. In DNA form, the CDR3 reads TGTGCCAGCAGTCGGGGACTAGCGGGGGCAGATACGCAGTATTTT. Its protein is CASSRGLAGADTQYF.

The chain joins TRBV4-2 to TRBJ2-6, with D possibly matching TRBD1 (6 bases). Trimming took 1 base from V and 0 from J, leaving 16 bases between them. This CDR3 contains 19 residues. Germline V gene lookup returns CDR1 LGHNA and CDR2 YNFKEQ. CDR3 in amino acids: CASSQVKYRELSGANVLTF. In nucleotides, the CDR3 is TGTGCCAGCAGCCAAGTAAAATACAGGGAACTCTCTGGGGCCAACGTCCTGACTTTC.

The V call is TRBV5-1, the J call TRBJ2-3; no definite D call. The CDR3 sequence is 14 residues long. V lost 0 bases to trimming and J lost 2 bases, with 7 bases between them. Germline-derived CDR1 and CDR2 are SGHRS and YFSETQ. For the CDR3, the DNA is TGCGCCAGCAGCTTGGGGCAGATCACAGATACGCAGTATTTT. As protein: CASSLGQITDTQYF.

The chain combines TRBV7-9 with TRBJ1-5; D uncertain. The CDR3 has 14 amino acids. Trimming pared 0 bases from V and 4 bases from J, leaving 7 bases between. CDR1 is SEHNR and CDR2 is FQNEAQ in the germline V gene (reference sequence). The CDR3 sequence: CASSLASRNQPQHF. CDR3 bases: TGTGCCAGCAGCTTAGCAAGCAGAAATCAGCCCCAGCATTTT.